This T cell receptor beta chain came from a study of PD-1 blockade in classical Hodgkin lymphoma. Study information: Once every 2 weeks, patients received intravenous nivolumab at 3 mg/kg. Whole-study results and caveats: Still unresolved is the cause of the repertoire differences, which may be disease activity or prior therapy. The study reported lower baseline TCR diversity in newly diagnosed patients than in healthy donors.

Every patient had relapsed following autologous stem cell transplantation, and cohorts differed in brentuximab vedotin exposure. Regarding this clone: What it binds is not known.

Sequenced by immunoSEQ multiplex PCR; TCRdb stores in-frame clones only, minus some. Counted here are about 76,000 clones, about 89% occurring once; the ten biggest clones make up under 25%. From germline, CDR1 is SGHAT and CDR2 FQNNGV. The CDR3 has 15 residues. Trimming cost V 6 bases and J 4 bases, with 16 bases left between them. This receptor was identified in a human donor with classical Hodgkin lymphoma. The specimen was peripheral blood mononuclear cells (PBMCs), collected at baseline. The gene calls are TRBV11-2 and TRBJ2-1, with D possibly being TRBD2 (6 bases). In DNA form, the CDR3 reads TGTGCCAGCAGTATGATTTTAAGCGGGTACAATGAGCAGTTCTTC. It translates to CASSMILSGYNEQFF.